This T cell receptor (beta chain) is from a study of cytomegalovirus exposure and HLA in healthy donors. Study-wide context: As an earlier analysis found, about 190 million T cells yielded around 110 million unique TCR beta sequences. Study-wide findings and caveats: With later analysis, a missense DCLRE1C variant became linked to TCR beta V- and J-gene trimming. Analysis performed later showed TCR beta chains linked to HLA being more clonally expanded than equally common others.

As concerns this clone: Its antigen remains unidentified.

Researchers ran the PCR with 60 Vbeta and 13 Jbeta primers. Here immunoSEQ multiplex PCR was the method, and the copy in TCRdb shows in-frame clones only, minus some. Among 100,000 to 150,000 clones, about a sixth were seen once, and the ten largest hold approximately 2.9%. V dropped 11 bases and J dropped 2 bases, with 13 bases sitting between them. The CDR3 extends over 12 amino acids. CDR1 is MDHEN, CDR2 SYDVKM, per germline. V usage is TRBV28 and J usage is TRBJ2-7; TRBD2 might be the D (6 bases). The sample comprised PBMCs. The sequence came from a female donor in good health and CMV-seropositive. The CDR3 DNA reads TGTGCCTCGGGGACTCCGCCCTACGAGCAGTACTTC. Translating it yields CASGTPPYEQYF.